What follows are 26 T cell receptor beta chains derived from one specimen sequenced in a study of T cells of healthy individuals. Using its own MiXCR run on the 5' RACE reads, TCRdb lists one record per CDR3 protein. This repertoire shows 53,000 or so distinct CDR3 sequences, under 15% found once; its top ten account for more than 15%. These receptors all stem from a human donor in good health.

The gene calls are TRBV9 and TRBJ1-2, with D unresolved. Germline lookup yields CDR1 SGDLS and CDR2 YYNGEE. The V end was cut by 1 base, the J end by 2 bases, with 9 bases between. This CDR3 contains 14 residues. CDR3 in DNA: TGTGCCAGCAGCGTAAGGCCAGAGAACTATGGCTACACCTTC. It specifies CASSVRPENYGYTF.

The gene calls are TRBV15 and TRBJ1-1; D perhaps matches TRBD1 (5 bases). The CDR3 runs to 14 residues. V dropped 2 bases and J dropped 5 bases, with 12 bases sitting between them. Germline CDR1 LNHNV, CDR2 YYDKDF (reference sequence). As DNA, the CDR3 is TGTGCCACCAGCAGACCCCCCGGGGGAACTGAAGCTTTCTTT. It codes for CATSRPPGGTEAFF.

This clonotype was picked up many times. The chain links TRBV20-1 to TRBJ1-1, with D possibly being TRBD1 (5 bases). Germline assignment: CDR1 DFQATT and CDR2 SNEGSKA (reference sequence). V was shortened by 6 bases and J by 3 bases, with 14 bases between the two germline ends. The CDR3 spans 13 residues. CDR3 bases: TGCAGTGCCCGGGAGGGGCGGTACACTGAAGCTTTCTTT. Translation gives CSAREGRYTEAFF.

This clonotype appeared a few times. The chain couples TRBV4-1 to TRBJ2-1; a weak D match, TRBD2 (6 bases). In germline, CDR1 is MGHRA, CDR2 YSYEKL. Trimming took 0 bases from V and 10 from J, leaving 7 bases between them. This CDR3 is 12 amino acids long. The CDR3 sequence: CASSQDGGEQFF. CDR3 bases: TGCGCCAGCAGCCAAGATGGAGGGGAGCAGTTCTTC.

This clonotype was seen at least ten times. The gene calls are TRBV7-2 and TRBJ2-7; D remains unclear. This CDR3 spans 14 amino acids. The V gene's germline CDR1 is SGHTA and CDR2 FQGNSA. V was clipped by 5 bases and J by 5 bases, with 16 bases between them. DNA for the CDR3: TGTGCCAGCAGCCCAGGTACCTTTGGGAACGAGCAGTACTTC. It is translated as CASSPGTFGNEQYF.

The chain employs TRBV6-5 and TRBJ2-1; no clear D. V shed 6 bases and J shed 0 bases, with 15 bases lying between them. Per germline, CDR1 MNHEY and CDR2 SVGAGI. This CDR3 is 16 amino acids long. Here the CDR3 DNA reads TGTGCCAGCAGCCACTCGGATCGCAGCTCCTACAATGAGCAGTTCTTC. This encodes CASSHSDRSSYNEQFF.

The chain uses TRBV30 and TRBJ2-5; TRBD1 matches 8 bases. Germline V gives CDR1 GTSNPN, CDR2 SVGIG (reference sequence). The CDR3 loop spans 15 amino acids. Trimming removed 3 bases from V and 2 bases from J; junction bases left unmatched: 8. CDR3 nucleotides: TGTGCCTGGAGAAGAATGACAGGGGCGCAAGAGACCCAGTACTTC. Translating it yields CAWRRMTGAQETQYF.

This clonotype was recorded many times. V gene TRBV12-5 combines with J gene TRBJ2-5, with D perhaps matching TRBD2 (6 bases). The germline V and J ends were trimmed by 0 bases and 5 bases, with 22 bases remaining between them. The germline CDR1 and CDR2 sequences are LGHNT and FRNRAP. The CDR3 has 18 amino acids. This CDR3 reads CASGLVPDGGTTLETQYF. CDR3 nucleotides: TGTGCTAGTGGTTTGGTACCCGACGGGGGTACAACCTTGGAGACCCAGTACTTC.

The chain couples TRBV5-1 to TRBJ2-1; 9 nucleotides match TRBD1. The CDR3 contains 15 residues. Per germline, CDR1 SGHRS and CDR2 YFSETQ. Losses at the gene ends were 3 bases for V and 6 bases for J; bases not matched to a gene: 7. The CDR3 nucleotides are TGCGCCAGCAGCTCGGGACAGGGATTTTCCAATGAGCAGTTCTTC. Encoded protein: CASSSGQGFSNEQFF.

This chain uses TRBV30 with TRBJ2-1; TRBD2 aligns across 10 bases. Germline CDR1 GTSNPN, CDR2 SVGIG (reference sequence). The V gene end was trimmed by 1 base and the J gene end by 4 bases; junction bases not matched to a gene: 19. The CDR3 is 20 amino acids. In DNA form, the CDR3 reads TGTGCCTGGAGTGCCTTCGCGGGGGACTTCACTAGCGGGGTGTACAATGAGCAGTTCTTC. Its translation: CAWSAFAGDFTSGVYNEQFF.

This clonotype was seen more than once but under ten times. This CDR3 reads CASSQETGVRTEAFF. CDR3 DNA: TGCGCCAGCAGCCAGGAGACAGGGGTTAGGACTGAAGCTTTCTTT. The V gene is TRBV4-3, the J gene TRBJ1-1, with 8 bases matching TRBD1. Looked up from germline, CDR1 is LGHNA and CDR2 is YSLEER. Trimming removed 3 bases from V and 5 bases from J; junction bases left unmatched: 8. This CDR3 comprises 15 residues.

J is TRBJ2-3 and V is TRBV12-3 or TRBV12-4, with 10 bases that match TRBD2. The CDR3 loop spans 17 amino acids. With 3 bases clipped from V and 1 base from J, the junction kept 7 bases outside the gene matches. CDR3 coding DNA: TGTGCCAGCAGTTTTTACTCTAGCGGGAGAGGCACAGATACGCAGTATTTT. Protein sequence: CASSFYSSGRGTDTQYF.

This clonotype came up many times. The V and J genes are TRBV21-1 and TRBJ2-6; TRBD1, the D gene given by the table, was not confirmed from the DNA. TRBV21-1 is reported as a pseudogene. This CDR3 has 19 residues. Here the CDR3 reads CASSSPGQGENSGANVLTF. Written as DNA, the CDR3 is TGTGCCAGCAGTTCCCCGGGACAGGGGGAGAACTCTGGGGCCAACGTCCTGACTTTC.

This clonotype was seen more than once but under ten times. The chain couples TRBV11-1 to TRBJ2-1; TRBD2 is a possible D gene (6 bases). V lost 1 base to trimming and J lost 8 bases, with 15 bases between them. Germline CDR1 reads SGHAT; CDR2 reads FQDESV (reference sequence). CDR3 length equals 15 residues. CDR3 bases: TGTGCCAGCAGCTTAGGGGACTCTTCGCCCGATGAGCAGTTCTTC. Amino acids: CASSLGDSSPDEQFF.

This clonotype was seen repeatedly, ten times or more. CDR3 amino acids: CASRAPEQENYGYTF. The CDR3 nucleotides are TGCGCCAGCAGGGCTCCTGAACAGGAGAACTATGGCTACACCTTC. The chain couples TRBV10-2 to TRBJ1-2; TRBD1 is a possible D gene (5 bases). There are 15 residues in the CDR3. CDR1 and CDR2 (germline): WSHSY, SAAADI. Trimming left V 6 bases short and J 2 bases short, with 16 bases between.

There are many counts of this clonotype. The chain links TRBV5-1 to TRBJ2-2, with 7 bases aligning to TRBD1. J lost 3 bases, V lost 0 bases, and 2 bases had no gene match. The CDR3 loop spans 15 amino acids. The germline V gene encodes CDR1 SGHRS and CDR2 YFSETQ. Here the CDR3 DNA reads TGCGCCAGCAGCTTGGAGGGGGCGGACACCGGGGAGCTGTTTTTT. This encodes CASSLEGADTGELFF.

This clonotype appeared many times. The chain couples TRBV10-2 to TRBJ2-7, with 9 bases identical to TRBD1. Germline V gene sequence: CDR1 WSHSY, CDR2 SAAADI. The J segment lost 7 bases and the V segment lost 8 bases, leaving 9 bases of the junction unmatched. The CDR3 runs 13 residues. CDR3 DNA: TGCGCCAGCGGCTCTGGGACAGGGAGGGAGCAGTACTTC. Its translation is CASGSGTGREQYF.

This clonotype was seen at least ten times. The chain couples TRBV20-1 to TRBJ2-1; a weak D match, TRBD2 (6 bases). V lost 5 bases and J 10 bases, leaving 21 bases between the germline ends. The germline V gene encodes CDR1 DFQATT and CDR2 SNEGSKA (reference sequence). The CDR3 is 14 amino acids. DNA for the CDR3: TGCAGTGCTCCTCGTAGAACTAGCAGTCACGAGCAGTTCTTC. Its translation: CSAPRRTSSHEQFF.

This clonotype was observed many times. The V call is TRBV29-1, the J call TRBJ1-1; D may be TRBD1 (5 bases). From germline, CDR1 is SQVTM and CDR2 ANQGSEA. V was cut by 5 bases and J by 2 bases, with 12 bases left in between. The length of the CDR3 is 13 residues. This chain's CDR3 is CSVFSGINTEAFF. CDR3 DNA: TGCAGCGTTTTCTCAGGGATAAACACTGAAGCTTTCTTT.

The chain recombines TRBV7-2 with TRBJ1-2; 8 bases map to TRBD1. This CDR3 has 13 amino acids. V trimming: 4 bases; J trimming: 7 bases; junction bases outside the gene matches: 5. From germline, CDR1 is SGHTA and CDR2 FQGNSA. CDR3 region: CASSSRQGFGYTF. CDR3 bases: TGTGCCAGCAGCTCCCGACAGGGGTTTGGCTACACCTTC.

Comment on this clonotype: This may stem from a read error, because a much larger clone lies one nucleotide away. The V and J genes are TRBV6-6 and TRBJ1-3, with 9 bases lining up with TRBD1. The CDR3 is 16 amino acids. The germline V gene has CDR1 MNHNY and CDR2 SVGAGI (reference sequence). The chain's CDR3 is CANSYGTGLGGNTIYF. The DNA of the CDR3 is TGTGCCAACAGTTACGGGACAGGGCTGGGAGGAAACACCATATATTTT.

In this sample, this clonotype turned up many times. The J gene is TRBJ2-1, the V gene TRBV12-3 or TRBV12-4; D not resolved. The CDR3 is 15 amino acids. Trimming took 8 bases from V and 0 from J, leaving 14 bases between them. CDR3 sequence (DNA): TGTGCCAGCGTTGAAAAAACGGTCTCCTACAATGAGCAGTTCTTC. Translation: CASVEKTVSYNEQFF.

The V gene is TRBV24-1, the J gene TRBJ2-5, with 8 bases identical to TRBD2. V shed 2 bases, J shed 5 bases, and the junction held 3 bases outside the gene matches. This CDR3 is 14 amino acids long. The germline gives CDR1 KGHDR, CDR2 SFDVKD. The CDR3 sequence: CATSDSGGSETQYF. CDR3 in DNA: TGTGCCACCAGTGATTCGGGGGGGAGCGAGACCCAGTACTTC.

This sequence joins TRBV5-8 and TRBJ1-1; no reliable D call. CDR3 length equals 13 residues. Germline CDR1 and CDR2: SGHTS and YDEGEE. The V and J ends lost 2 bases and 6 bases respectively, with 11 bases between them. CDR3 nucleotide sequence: TGTGCCAGCAGCTTTGTGGAACGGGCTGAAGCTTTCTTT. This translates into CASSFVERAEAFF.

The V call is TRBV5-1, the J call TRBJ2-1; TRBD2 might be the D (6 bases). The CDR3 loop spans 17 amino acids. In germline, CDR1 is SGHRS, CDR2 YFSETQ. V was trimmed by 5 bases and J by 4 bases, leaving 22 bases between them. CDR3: CASRSLGGGITYNEQFF. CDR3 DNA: TGCGCCAGCAGATCACTCGGTGGGGGGATAACTTACAATGAGCAGTTCTTC.

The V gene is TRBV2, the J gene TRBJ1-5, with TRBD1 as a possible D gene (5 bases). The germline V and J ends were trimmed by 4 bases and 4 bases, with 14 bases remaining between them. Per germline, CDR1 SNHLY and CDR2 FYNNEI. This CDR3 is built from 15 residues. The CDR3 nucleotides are TGTGCCAGCAGTGTAAGCTTGCGGGGGAATCAGCCCCAGCATTTT. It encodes CASSVSLRGNQPQHF.